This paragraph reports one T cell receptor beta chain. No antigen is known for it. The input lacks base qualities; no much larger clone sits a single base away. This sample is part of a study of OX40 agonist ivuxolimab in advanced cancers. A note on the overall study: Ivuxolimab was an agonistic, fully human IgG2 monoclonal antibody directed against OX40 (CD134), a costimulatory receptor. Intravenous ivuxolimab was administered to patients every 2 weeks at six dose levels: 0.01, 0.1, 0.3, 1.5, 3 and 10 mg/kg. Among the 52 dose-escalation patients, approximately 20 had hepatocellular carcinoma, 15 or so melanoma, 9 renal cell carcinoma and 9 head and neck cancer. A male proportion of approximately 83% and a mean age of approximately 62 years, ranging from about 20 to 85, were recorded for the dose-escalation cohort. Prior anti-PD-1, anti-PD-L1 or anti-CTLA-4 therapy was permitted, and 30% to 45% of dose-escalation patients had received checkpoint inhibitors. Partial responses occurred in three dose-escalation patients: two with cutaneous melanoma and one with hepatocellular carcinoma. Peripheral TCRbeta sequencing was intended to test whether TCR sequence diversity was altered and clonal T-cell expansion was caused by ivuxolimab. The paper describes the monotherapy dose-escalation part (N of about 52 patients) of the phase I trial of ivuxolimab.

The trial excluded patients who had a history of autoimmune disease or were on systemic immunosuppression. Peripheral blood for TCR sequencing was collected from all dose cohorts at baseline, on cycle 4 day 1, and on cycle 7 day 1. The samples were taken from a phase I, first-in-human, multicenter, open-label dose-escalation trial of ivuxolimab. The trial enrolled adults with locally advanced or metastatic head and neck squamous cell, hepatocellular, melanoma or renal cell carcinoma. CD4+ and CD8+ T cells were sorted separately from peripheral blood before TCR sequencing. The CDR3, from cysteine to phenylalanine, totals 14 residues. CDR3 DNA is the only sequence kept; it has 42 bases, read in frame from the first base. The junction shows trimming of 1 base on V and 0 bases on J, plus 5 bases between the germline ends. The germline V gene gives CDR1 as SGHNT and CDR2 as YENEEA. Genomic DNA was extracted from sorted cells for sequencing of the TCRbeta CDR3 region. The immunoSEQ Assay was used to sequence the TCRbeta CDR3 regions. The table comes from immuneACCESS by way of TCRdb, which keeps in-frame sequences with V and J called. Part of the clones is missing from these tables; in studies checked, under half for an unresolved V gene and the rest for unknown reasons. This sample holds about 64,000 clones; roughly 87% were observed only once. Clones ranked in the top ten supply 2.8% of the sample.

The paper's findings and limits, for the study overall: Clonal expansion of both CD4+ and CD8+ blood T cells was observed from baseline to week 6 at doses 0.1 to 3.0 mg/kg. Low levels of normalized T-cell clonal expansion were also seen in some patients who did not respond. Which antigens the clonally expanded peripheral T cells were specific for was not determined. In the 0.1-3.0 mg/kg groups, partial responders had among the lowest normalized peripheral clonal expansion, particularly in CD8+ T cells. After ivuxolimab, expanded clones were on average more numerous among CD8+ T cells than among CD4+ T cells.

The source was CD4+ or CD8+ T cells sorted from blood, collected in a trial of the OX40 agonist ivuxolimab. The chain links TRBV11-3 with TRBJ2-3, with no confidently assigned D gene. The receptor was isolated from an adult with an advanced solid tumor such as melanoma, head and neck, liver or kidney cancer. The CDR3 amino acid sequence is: CASSLGTSTDTQYF. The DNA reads TGTGCCAGCAGCTTAGGAACTAGCACAGATACGCAGTATTTT.